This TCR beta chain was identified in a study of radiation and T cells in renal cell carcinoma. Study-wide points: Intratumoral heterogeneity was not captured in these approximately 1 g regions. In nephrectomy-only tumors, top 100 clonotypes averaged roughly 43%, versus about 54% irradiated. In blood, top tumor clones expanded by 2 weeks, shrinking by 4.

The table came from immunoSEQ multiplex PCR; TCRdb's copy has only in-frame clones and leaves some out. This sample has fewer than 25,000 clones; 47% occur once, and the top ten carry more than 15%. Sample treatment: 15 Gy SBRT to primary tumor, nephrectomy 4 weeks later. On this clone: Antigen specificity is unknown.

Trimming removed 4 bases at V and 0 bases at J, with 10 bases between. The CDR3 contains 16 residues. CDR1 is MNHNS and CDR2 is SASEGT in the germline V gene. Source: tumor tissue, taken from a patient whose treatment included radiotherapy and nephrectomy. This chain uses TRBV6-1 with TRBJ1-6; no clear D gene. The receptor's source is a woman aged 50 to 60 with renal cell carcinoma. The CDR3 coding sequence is TGTGCCAGCAGTGGGACGCGTAGCTCCTATAATTCACCCCTCCACTTT. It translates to CASSGTRSSYNSPLHF.